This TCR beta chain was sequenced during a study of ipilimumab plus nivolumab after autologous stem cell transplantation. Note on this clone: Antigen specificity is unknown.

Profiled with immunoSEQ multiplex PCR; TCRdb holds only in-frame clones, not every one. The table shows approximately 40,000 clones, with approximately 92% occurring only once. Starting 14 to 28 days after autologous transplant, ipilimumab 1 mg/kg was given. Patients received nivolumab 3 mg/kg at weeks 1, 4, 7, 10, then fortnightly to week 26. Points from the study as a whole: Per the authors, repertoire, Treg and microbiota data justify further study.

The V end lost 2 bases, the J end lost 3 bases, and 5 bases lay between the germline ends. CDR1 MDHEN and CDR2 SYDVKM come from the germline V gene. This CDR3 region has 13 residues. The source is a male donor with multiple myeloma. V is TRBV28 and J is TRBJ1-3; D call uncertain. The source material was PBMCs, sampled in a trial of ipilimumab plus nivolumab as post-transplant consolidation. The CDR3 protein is CASSLSHGNTIYF. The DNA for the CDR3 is TGTGCCAGCAGTTTAAGTCATGGAAACACCATATATTTT.